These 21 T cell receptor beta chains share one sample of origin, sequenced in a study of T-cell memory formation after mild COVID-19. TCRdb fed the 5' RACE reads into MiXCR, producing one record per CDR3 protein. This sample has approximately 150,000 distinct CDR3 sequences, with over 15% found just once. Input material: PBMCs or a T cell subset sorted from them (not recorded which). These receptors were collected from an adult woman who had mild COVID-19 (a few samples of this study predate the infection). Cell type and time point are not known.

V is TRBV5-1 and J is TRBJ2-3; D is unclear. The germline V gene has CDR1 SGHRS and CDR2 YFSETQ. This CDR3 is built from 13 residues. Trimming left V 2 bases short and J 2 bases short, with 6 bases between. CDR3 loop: CASSFGYTDTQYF. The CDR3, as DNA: TGCGCCAGCAGCTTCGGCTACACAGATACGCAGTATTTT.

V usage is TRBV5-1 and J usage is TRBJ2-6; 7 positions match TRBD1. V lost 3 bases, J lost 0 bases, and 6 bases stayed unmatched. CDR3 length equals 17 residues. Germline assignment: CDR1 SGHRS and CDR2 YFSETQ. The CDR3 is CASSSTGVGSGANVLTF. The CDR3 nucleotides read TGCGCCAGCAGCTCCACAGGGGTTGGCTCTGGGGCCAACGTCCTGACTTTC.

This chain's CDR3 is CASSQGTGEAFF. The DNA of the CDR3 is TGTGCCAGCTCACAGGGCACGGGTGAAGCTTTCTTT. The chain has TRBV18 and TRBJ1-1; D is uncertain. Germline CDR1 is KGHSH and CDR2 is LQKENI. The CDR3 totals 12 residues. The V and J ends lost 4 bases and 7 bases respectively, with 10 bases between them.

CDR3 protein: CASKEGIGTEAFF. In DNA, the CDR3 is TGTGCCAGCAAGGAGGGGATAGGGACTGAAGCTTTCTTT. V usage is TRBV12-3 or TRBV12-4 and J usage is TRBJ1-1; TRBD1 might be the D (5 bases). This CDR3 has 13 residues. Between the trimmed V and J ends, which lost 7 bases and 5 bases, there was a span of 14 bases.

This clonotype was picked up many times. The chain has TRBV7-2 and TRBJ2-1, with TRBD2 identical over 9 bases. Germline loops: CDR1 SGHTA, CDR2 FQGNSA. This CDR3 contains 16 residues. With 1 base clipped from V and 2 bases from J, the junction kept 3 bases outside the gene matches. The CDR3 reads CASSLGASGTYNEQFF. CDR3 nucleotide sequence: TGTGCCAGCAGCTTAGGTGCTAGCGGGACCTACAATGAGCAGTTCTTC.

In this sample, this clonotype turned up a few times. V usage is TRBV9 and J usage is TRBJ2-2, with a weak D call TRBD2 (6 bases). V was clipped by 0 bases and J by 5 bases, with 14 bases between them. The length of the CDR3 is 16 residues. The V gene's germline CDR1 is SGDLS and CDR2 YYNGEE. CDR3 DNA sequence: TGTGCCAGCAGCGTAGGTACAGGTCGGGAGACCGGGGAGCTGTTTTTT. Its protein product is CASSVGTGRETGELFF.

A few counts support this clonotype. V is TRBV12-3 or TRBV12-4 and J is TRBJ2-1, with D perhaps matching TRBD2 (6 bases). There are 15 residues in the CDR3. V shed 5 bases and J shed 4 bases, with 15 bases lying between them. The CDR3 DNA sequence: TGTGCCAGCAGTCCGTCTGGGGGGTTATACAATGAGCAGTTCTTC. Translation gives CASSPSGGLYNEQFF.

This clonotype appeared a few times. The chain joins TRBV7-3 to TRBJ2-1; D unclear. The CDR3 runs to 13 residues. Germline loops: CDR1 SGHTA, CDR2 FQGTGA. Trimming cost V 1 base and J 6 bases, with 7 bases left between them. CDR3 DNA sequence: TGTGCCAGCAGCTTAAGAAGAGGCAATGAGCAGTTCTTC. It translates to CASSLRRGNEQFF.

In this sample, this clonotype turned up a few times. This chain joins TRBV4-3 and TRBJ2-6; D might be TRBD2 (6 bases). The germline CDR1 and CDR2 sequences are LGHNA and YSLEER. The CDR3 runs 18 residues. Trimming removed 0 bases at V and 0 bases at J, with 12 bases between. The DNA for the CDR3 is TGCGCCAGCAGCCAAGATCCGGCGGGATCCTCTGGGGCCAACGTCCTGACTTTC. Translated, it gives CASSQDPAGSSGANVLTF.

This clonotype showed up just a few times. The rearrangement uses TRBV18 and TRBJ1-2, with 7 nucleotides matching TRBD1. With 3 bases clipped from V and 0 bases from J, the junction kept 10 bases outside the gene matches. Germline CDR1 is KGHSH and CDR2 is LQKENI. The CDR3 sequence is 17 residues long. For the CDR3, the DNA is TGTGCCAGCTCACCTAGCATTGGACAGGCCCCTAACTATGGCTACACCTTC. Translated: CASSPSIGQAPNYGYTF.

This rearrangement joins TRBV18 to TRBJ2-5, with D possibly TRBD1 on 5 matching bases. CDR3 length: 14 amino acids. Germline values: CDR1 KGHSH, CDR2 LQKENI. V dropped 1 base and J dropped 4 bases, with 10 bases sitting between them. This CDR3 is CASSPQDRGETQYF. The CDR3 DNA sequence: TGTGCCAGCTCACCACAAGATAGGGGAGAGACCCAGTACTTC.

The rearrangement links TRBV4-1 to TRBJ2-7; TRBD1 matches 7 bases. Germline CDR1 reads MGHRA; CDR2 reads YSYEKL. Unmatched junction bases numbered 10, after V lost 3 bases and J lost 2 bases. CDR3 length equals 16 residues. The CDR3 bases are TGCGCCAGCAGCCAGGGCAGGGGGTCTAGCCCCTACGAGCAGTACTTC. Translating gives CASSQGRGSSPYEQYF.

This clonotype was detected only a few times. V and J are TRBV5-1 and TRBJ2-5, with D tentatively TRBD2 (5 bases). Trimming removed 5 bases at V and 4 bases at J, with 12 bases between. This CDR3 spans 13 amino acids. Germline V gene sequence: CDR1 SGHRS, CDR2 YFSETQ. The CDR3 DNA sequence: TGCGCCAGCAGACCCTCTGGAGGAGAGACCCAGTACTTC. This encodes CASRPSGGETQYF.

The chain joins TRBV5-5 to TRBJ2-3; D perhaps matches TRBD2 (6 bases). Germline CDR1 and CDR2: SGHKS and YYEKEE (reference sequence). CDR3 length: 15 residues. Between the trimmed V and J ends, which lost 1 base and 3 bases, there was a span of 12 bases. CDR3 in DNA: TGTGCCAGCAGCTTGAGTAGCGGAGGGACAGATACGCAGTATTTT. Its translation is CASSLSSGGTDTQYF. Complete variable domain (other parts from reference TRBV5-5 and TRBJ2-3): DAGVTQSPTHLIKTRGQQVTLRCSPISGHKSVSWYQQVLGQGPQFIFQYYEKEERGRGNFPDRFSARQFPNYSSELNVNALLLGDSALYLCASSLSSGGTDTQYFGPGTRLTVL.

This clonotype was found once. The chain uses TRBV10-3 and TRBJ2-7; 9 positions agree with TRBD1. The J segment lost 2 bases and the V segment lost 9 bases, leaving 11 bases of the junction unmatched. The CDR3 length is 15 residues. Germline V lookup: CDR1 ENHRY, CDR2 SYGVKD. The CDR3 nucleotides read TGTGCCATTAGGGGACAGGGCCCTCGTCCCTACGAGCAGTACTTC. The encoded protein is CAIRGQGPRPYEQYF.

The CDR3 DNA reads TGCGCCAGCAGCTGGAGCGAGCACACCGGGGAGCTGTTTTTT. It specifies CASSWSEHTGELFF. The chain is built from TRBV5-1 and TRBJ2-2, with D hard to call. This CDR3 is built from 14 residues. Germline assignment: CDR1 SGHRS and CDR2 YFSETQ. Trimming removed 3 bases from V and 3 bases from J, with 9 bases in between.

The CDR3 DNA follows: TGCAGCGTTTCCCGACAGGCCGGAAACAAGAATGGCTACACCTTC. Its translation is CSVSRQAGNKNGYTF. V is TRBV29-1 and J is TRBJ1-2, with a possible D match to TRBD1 (6 bases). This CDR3 region has 15 residues. Germline V gene data show CDR1 as SQVTM and CDR2 as ANQGSEA. V shed 5 bases and J shed 6 bases, with 22 bases lying between them.

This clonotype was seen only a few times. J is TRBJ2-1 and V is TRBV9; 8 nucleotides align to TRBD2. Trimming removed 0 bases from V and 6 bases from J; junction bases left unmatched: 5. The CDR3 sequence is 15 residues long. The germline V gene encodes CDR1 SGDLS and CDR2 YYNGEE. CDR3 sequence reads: CASSVDGGASNEQFF. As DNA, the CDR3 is TGTGCCAGCAGCGTAGACGGGGGGGCCTCCAATGAGCAGTTCTTC.

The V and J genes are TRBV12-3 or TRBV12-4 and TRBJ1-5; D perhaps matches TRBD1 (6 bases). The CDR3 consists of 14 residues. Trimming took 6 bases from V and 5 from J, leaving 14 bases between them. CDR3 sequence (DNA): TGTGCCAGCAGACCTGGACAGCAGGATCAGCCCCAGCATTTT. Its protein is CASRPGQQDQPQHF.

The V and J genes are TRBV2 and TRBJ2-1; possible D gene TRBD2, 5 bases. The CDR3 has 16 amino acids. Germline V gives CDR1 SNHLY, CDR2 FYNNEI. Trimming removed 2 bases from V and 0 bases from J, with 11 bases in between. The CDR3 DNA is TGTGCCAGCAGTGAATTTCTTGGGAGCTCCTACAATGAGCAGTTCTTC. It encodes CASSEFLGSSYNEQFF.

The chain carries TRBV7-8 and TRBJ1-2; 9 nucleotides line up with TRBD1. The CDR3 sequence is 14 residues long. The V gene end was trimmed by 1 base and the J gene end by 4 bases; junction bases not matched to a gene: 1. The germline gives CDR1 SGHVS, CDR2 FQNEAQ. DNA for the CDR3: TGTGCCAGCAGCTTAGGGGACAGGGTCTATGGCTACACCTTC. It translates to CASSLGDRVYGYTF.